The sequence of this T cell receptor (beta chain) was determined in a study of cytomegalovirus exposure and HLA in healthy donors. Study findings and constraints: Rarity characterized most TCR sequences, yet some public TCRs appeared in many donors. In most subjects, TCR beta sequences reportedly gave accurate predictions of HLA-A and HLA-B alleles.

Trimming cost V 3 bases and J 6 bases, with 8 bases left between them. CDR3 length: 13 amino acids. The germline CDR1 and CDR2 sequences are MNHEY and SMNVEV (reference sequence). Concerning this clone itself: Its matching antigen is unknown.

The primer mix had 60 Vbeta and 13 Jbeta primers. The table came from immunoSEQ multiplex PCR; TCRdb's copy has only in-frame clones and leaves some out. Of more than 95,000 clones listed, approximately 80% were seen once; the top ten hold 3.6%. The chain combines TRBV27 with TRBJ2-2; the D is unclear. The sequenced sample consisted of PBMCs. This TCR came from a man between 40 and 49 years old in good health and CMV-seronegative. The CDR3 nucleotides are TGTGCCAGCAGTTTTCCGGGTCCCGGGGAGCTGTTTTTT. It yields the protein CASSFPGPGELFF.